The following is a T cell receptor (beta chain) sequence with its context. Its target is unknown. The sample comes from a study of T cells in Graves' hyperthyroidism and ophthalmopathy. General study results and limits: Expanded thyroid clonotypes (above 0.001) were mostly also found in blood. Model output signaled ophthalmopathy a median roughly 6.5 months ahead of onset.

Trimming removed 11 bases from V and 6 bases from J; junction bases left unmatched: 12. This CDR3 has 13 amino acids. CDR1 is SNHLY, CDR2 FYNNEI, per germline. Amplified TCR beta CDR3 regions came from RNA transcripts. A first-round RT-PCR of the TCR CDR3 used the HTBI primer set. One entry per CDR3 protein results from TCRdb running MiXCR on the multiplex PCR reads. The sample has hundreds of thousands of distinct CDR3 sequences, about half seen once. Hyperthyroidism had been newly diagnosed in patients aged 18 to 65, and its duration was under 2 months. Diagnoses were made from clinical symptoms, serum measures (thyroxine and TRAb), thyroid ultrasound and orbital computed tomography.

The chain couples TRBV2 to TRBJ2-7, with 8 bases that match TRBD1. Sequenced: peripheral blood or thyroid tissue (not recorded which). The TCR comes from a woman between 18 and 29 years old with Graves' hyperthyroidism. DNA for the CDR3: TGTGCCGTCAGGGGGCGGGGAATGGGCGAGCAGTACTTC. This encodes CAVRGRGMGEQYF.